These 28 T cell receptor beta chains came from one sample sequenced in a study of blood T cell repertoires in COVID-19. The data were produced by immunoSEQ multiplex PCR, yet TCRdb's version contains in-frame clones alone and is incomplete. The sample has about 340,000 clones; 88% are singletons. Material: peripheral blood. The receptor set was obtained from a woman aged 70-85 years with COVID-19, enrolled during active disease.

The chain employs TRBV5-1 and TRBJ1-6; D is uncertain. Between the trimmed V and J ends, which lost 0 bases and 3 bases, there was a span of 7 bases. The V gene's germline CDR1 is SGHRS and CDR2 YFSETQ. The CDR3 covers 15 residues. The CDR3 DNA is TGCGCCAGCAGCTTGGCGGTAAACTATAATTCACCCCTCCACTTT. Its translation is CASSLAVNYNSPLHF.

This clone has a single count. This rearrangement joins TRBV2 to TRBJ1-2; no reliable D call. The CDR3 length is 10 residues. Trimming cost V 3 bases and J 8 bases, with 4 bases left between them. Germline CDR1 and CDR2: SNHLY and FYNNEI. CDR3 amino acids: CASSDRGYTF. In DNA, the CDR3 is TGTGCCAGCAGTGATCGGGGCTACACCTTC.

V is TRBV5-8 and J is TRBJ1-2, with a tentative D call TRBD1 (6 bases). V was trimmed by 4 bases and J by 4 bases, leaving 8 bases between them. The germline V gene encodes CDR1 SGHTS and CDR2 YDEGEE. The length of the CDR3 is 12 residues. As DNA, the CDR3 is TGTGCCAGCAGCCTGGACAGCTATGGCTACACCTTC. Its translation is CASSLDSYGYTF. Together with reference TRBV5-8 and TRBJ1-2, the CDR3 gives the full variable domain: EAGVTQSPTHLIKTRGQQATLRCSPISGHTSVYWYQQALGLGLQFLLWYDEGEERNRGNFPPRFSGRQFPNYSSELNVNALELEDSALYLCASSLDSYGYTFGSGTRLTVV.

This clone occurred once. The rearrangement joins TRBV29-1 to TRBJ2-7, with D uncertain. CDR1 and CDR2 from the germline V gene are SQVTM and ANQGSEA. Trimming removed 4 bases at V and 1 base at J, with 8 bases between. CDR3 length equals 12 residues. The CDR3 region has the DNA TGCAGCGTTGCGGTTTGGTCCTACGAGCAGTACTTC. It translates to CSVAVWSYEQYF.

The DNA for the CDR3 is TGCGCCAGCAGCCAAGTCCTCGGGGCTGGAAACACCATATATTTT. It translates to CASSQVLGAGNTIYF. The chain employs TRBV4-1 and TRBJ1-3; D is unresolved. This CDR3 is 15 amino acids long. The germline V and J ends were trimmed by 1 base and 2 bases, with 9 bases remaining between them. Per the germline V gene, CDR1 is MGHRA and CDR2 is YSYEKL.

This clone was seen a single time. The rearrangement links TRBV5-1 to TRBJ1-1; no firm D call. Trimming removed 4 bases at V and 6 bases at J, with 13 bases between. This CDR3 contains 13 residues. From germline, CDR1 is SGHRS and CDR2 YFSETQ. CDR3 region: CASSLGSTAEAFF. The CDR3 DNA reads as TGCGCCAGCAGCCTAGGGAGTACAGCTGAAGCTTTCTTT. Looking up the rest from reference TRBV5-1 and TRBJ1-1 gives the full variable domain: KAGVTQTPRYLIKTRGQQVTLSCSPISGHRSVSWYQQTPGQGLQFLFEYFSETQRNKGNFPGRFSGRQFSNSRSEMNVSTLELGDSALYLCASSLGSTAEAFFGQGTRLTVV.

This chain uses TRBV27 with TRBJ2-1; 7 bases map to TRBD1. V gave up 5 bases and J gave up 0 bases; unmatched junction bases: 4. Germline CDR1 reads MNHEY; CDR2 reads SMNVEV (reference sequence). The CDR3 sequence is 15 residues long. CDR3 in DNA: TGTGCCAGCAGTATGGGACAGAGCTCCTACAATGAGCAGTTCTTC. As protein: CASSMGQSSYNEQFF.

This clone has only one observation. The chain recombines TRBV28 with TRBJ1-1; D unclear. Per germline, CDR1 MDHEN and CDR2 SYDVKM. The length of the CDR3 is 12 residues. V lost 3 bases to trimming and J lost 3 bases, with 5 bases between them. DNA of the CDR3: TGTGCCAGCAGTTTCCAGTACACTGAAGCTTTCTTT. It encodes CASSFQYTEAFF.

The CDR3 protein is CASSEANFRVSTEAFF. The CDR3 nucleotides are TGTGCCAGCAGTGAAGCTAACTTCAGGGTAAGCACTGAAGCTTTCTTT. The chain uses TRBV6-1 and TRBJ1-1; possible D gene TRBD1, 5 bases. Deletions cut 0 bases from V and 4 bases from J, with 15 bases between. Germline lookup yields CDR1 MNHNS and CDR2 SASEGT. The CDR3 covers 16 residues.

The chain combines TRBV5-8 with TRBJ1-1, with unresolved D. V was shortened by 0 bases and J by 4 bases, with 10 bases between the two germline ends. The V gene's germline CDR1 is SGHTS and CDR2 YDEGEE. This CDR3 region has 14 residues. The CDR3 here is CASSLAGVSTEAFF. As DNA, the CDR3 is TGTGCCAGCAGCTTGGCCGGGGTGAGCACTGAAGCTTTCTTT.

The chain uses TRBV13 and TRBJ1-1, with D possibly matching TRBD1 (6 bases). V lost 5 bases, J lost 4 bases, and 8 bases lay in between. The germline CDR1 and CDR2 sequences are PRHDT and FYEKMQ (reference sequence). This CDR3 comprises 12 residues. CDR3 DNA sequence: TGTGCCAGCAGCGTACAGGGCACTGAAGCTTTCTTT. This gives the protein CASSVQGTEAFF.

The chain employs TRBV12-3 or TRBV12-4 and TRBJ2-7; a possible D gene is TRBD1 (5 bases). V was cut by 1 base and J by 2 bases, with 6 bases left in between. This CDR3 is 13 amino acids long. The CDR3 spells CASSLEGAYEQYF. The CDR3 nucleotides are TGTGCCAGCAGTTTAGAAGGGGCCTACGAGCAGTACTTC.

V gene TRBV7-2 combines with J gene TRBJ2-5, with D tentatively TRBD2 (5 bases). Trimming removed 7 bases at V and 1 base at J, with 13 bases between. The length of the CDR3 is 14 residues. Germline V gene sequence: CDR1 SGHTA, CDR2 FQGNSA. The CDR3 nucleotides are TGTGCCAGCAAGCGGACGCGTTCCCAAGAGACCCAGTACTTC. Amino acids: CASKRTRSQETQYF.

The gene calls are TRBV10-3 and TRBJ1-5; possible D gene TRBD1, 5 bases. Trimming took 10 bases from V and 4 from J, leaving 14 bases between them. This CDR3 region has 13 residues. Per the germline V gene, CDR1 is ENHRY and CDR2 is SYGVKD. The CDR3 protein is CATSGNENQPQHF. In nucleotides, the CDR3 is TGTGCCACCTCAGGGAATGAGAATCAGCCCCAGCATTTT.

This clone has just one count. The chain is built from TRBV5-8 and TRBJ1-5, with D perhaps TRBD1 (5 bases). This CDR3 is built from 15 residues. Germline V gene sequence: CDR1 SGHTS, CDR2 YDEGEE. V lost 3 bases and J 2 bases, leaving 12 bases between the germline ends. The CDR3 nucleotides are TGTGCCAGCAGCTCCAGGGTTGCTGGCAATCAGCCCCAGCATTTT. It codes for CASSSRVAGNQPQHF.

The chain has TRBV28 and TRBJ1-5; TRBD1 matches at 9 bases. Per the germline V gene, CDR1 is MDHEN and CDR2 is SYDVKM. The CDR3 runs 15 residues. V lost 2 bases to trimming and J lost 6 bases; unmatched junction nucleotides: 5. The CDR3: CASSLRGQGFQPQHF. CDR3 sequence (DNA): TGTGCCAGCAGTTTAAGGGGACAGGGTTTTCAGCCCCAGCATTTT.

The chain joins TRBV7-8 to TRBJ1-2; no clear D gene. Germline assignment: CDR1 SGHVS and CDR2 FQNEAQ. CDR3 size: 12 residues. Trimming shortened V by 5 bases and J by 8 bases, and 12 bases separated the two germline ends. This CDR3 is CASSPLNWGYTF. CDR3 bases: TGTGCCAGCAGCCCCCTTAACTGGGGCTACACCTTC.

At least ten counts were recorded for this clone. This chain connects TRBV2 to TRBJ1-2; possible D gene TRBD1, 6 bases. The ends were cut back, 9 bases at V and 7 bases at J, with 21 bases in the middle. CDR3 length: 14 amino acids. The germline CDR1 and CDR2 sequences are SNHLY and FYNNEI. The CDR3 nucleotides read TGTGCCAGAGAGCAACAGGGCCAGTCGTTTGGCTACACCTTC. Amino acids: CAREQQGQSFGYTF.

This rearrangement joins TRBV9 to TRBJ2-1; 7 positions match TRBD2. This CDR3 contains 15 residues. With V trimmed by 2 bases and J by 4 bases, 6 bases remained unmatched. Per the germline V gene, CDR1 is SGDLS and CDR2 is YYNGEE. As DNA, the CDR3 is TGTGCCAGCAGCGTCCTCCGGGACTATTACAATGAGCAGTTCTTC. Translation: CASSVLRDYYNEQFF.

The chain couples TRBV2 to TRBJ1-1, with a tentative D call TRBD1 (5 bases). V was pared by 2 bases and J by 0 bases, with 13 bases between. CDR3 size: 16 residues. The V gene's germline CDR1 is SNHLY and CDR2 FYNNEI. DNA for the CDR3: TGTGCCAGCAGTGAATCAAGGGGCCTCATGAACACTGAAGCTTTCTTT. Its translation: CASSESRGLMNTEAFF.

This chain connects TRBV6-5 to TRBJ2-1, with D perhaps TRBD1 (6 bases). Germline loops: CDR1 MNHEY, CDR2 SVGAGI. V was clipped by 5 bases and J by 7 bases, with 15 bases between them. There are 14 residues in the CDR3. CDR3: CASSQSRGRNEQFF. CDR3 bases: TGTGCCAGCAGTCAAAGCAGGGGCCGGAATGAGCAGTTCTTC.

This chain links TRBV28 with TRBJ1-1, with 7 bases aligning to TRBD1. Unmatched junction bases numbered 14, after V lost 2 bases and J lost 5 bases. The CDR3 runs 17 residues. CDR1 is MDHEN and CDR2 is SYDVKM in the germline V gene. CDR3 protein: CASSLPVGAGTDTEAFF. Here the CDR3 DNA reads TGTGCCAGCAGTTTACCCGTAGGGGCCGGGACAGATACTGAAGCTTTCTTT.

As DNA, the CDR3 is TGCAGCGCCCGAAGGTCTAGCGGGGGCACAGATACGCAGTATTTT. Translation: CSARRSSGGTDTQYF. The V and J genes are TRBV29-1 and TRBJ2-3; TRBD2 agrees at 9 bases. Germline V gives CDR1 SQVTM, CDR2 ANQGSEA. Losses at the gene ends were 7 bases for V and 1 base for J; bases not matched to a gene: 9. This CDR3 is 15 amino acids long.

Notes on this clone: Other DNA sequences from this sample encode an identical CDR3 as well. The rearrangement joins TRBV12-3 or TRBV12-4 to TRBJ2-7; 10 nucleotides align to TRBD1. This CDR3 has 13 amino acids. Trimming removed 5 bases from V and 6 bases from J; junction bases left unmatched: 4. For the CDR3, the DNA is TGTGCCAGCAGTCTGGGACAGGGGTCCGAGCAGTACTTC. It specifies CASSLGQGSEQYF.

This clone was observed a single time. The same CDR3 is also encoded by other DNA sequences in this sample. The rearrangement uses TRBV19 and TRBJ1-1; the match to TRBD1 covers 10 bases. In germline, CDR1 is LNHDA, CDR2 SQIVND (reference sequence). This CDR3 region has 13 residues. J lost 5 bases, V lost 6 bases, and 3 bases had no gene match. DNA for the CDR3: TGTGCCAGTAGAAGGACAGGGGGGACTGAAGCTTTCTTT. Translation gives CASRRTGGTEAFF.

CDR3 protein: CASSGASGADEQYF. For the CDR3, the DNA is TGTGCCAGCAGCGGCGCTAGTGGAGCCGACGAGCAGTACTTC. The chain is built from TRBV7-9 and TRBJ2-7, with D unclear. The CDR3 runs 14 residues. The V end lost 5 bases, the J end lost 5 bases, and 16 bases lay between the germline ends. From germline, CDR1 is SEHNR and CDR2 FQNEAQ (reference sequence).

The chain combines TRBV7-9 with TRBJ2-1; D may be TRBD1 (5 bases). Germline-derived CDR1 and CDR2 are SEHNR and FQNEAQ (reference sequence). Between the trimmed V and J ends, which lost 5 bases and 6 bases, there was a span of 14 bases. CDR3 length: 14 residues. As DNA, the CDR3 is TGTGCCAGCAGCCCGGCCGACAGCCGCAATGAGCAGTTCTTC. Protein product: CASSPADSRNEQFF.

For this clone: Other DNA sequences of this sample code for an identical CDR3. The chain has TRBV6-5 and TRBJ1-3; D gene uncertain. CDR3 size: 15 residues. CDR1 and CDR2 (germline): MNHEY, SVGAGI. Trimming pared 0 bases from V and 0 bases from J, leaving 6 bases between. DNA of the CDR3: TGTGCCAGCAGTTACTCGGGGAGCTCTGGAAACACCATATATTTT. Amino acid sequence: CASSYSGSSGNTIYF.